This T cell receptor beta chain was captured by sequencing in a study of T cell responses to AZD1222 COVID-19 vaccine. Study conclusions and caveats: When two AZD1222 doses had been given, Spike-specific TCR breadth and depth rose.

Some clones are missing from TCRdb's copy, which holds only in-frame ones; the method was immunoSEQ multiplex PCR. The sample records 100,000 to 150,000 clones, approximately 93% being singletons. For this clone: Antigen: not known.

CDR1 SGHNT and CDR2 YYREEE come from the germline V gene (reference sequence). Trimming took 8 bases from V and 3 from J; bases not matched to a gene: 7. The CDR3 loop spans 13 amino acids. The sample in question was peripheral blood, obtained on day 0 of AZD1222 vaccination. This receptor was taken from an adult in good health. The chain recombines TRBV5-4 with TRBJ2-5; 7 bases are a match to TRBD1. CDR3 nucleotide sequence: TGTGCCAGTACCCGAGACAGGGAAGAGACCCAGTACTTC. Translation gives CASTRDREETQYF.